The source of this TCR beta chain is a study of CD8 T cells in Susac syndrome. The diagnostic criteria for definite or probable disease, as recently defined, were met by the patients with Susac syndrome. Negative isolation yielded the CD8+ and CD4+ T cells, while FACS enriched the TEMRA cells. In the case of this clonotype: Antigen unknown.

With random hexamers, reverse transcription was performed on roughly 0.45 to 1 ug of RNA. Multiplex PCR with immunoSEQ amplified the TCR beta CDR3 across 54 Vbeta and 13 Jbeta. TCRdb recomputed calls from the immunoSEQ multiplex PCR reads with MiXCR, one row per CDR3 protein. The sample lists around 150,000 distinct CDR3 sequences, around 95% occurring once. The CDR3 is made up of 11 amino acids. V lost 6 bases, J lost 13 bases, and 18 bases lay in between. Germline V lookup: CDR1 SQVTM, CDR2 ANQGSEA. The study's findings and limits: In Susac syndrome, CD4+ T cell repertoires lacked any clonal expansion.

The TCR sequence derives from a human donor with Susac syndrome. The rearrangement uses TRBV29-1 and TRBJ1-2; D unclear. The sample comprised CD4+ T cells from PBMCs. DNA of the CDR3: TGCAGCGTCGCCCAAGGCCCCTCCTCCACCTTC. As protein: CSVAQGPSSTF.